These 25 T cell receptor beta chains were sequenced from one sample in a study of cytomegalovirus exposure and HLA in healthy donors. Method: immunoSEQ multiplex PCR; TCRdb's copy keeps in-frame clones and lacks some. Of tens of thousands of clones in the sample, about 95% are singletons; the top ten hold 7%. Sequencing was carried out using PBMCs. The receptors come from a woman aged 18-29 years in good health and CMV-seropositive.

The chain joins TRBV6-5 to TRBJ2-3, with D perhaps matching TRBD2 (6 bases). Trimming took off 10 bases at V and 5 bases at J, with 22 bases between the two ends. This CDR3 is 15 amino acids long. Germline lookup yields CDR1 MNHEY and CDR2 SVGAGI. As DNA, the CDR3 is TGTGCCATTGGGGGAGGCCCACCCCCCAGAGATACGCAGTATTTT. This encodes CAIGGGPPPRDTQYF.

The chain joins TRBV2 to TRBJ1-3; 9 nucleotides line up with TRBD1. CDR1 SNHLY and CDR2 FYNNEI come from the germline V gene. The V segment lost 6 bases and the J segment 0 bases; nucleotides outside the gene matches: 3. CDR3 length equals 15 residues. As DNA, the CDR3 is TGTGCCAGCAGGCTACAGGGGGCCTCTGGAAACACCATATATTTT. Amino acids: CASRLQGASGNTIYF. Complete variable domain (other parts from reference TRBV2 and TRBJ1-3): EPEVTQTPSHQVTQMGQEVILRCVPISNHLYFYWYRQILGQKVEFLVSFYNNEISEKSEIFDDQFSVERPDGSNFTLKIRSTKLEDSAMYFCASRLQGASGNTIYFGEGSWLTVV.

This rearrangement joins TRBV7-2 to TRBJ1-1; TRBD1 is a possible D gene (6 bases). Looked up from germline, CDR1 is SGHTA and CDR2 is FQGNSA. Trimming took off 5 bases at V and 4 bases at J, with 14 bases between the two ends. The CDR3 loop spans 14 amino acids. The DNA for the CDR3 is TGTGCCAGCAGCGCAAGACAGGCCCCCACTGAAGCTTTCTTT. It is translated as CASSARQAPTEAFF.

The J gene is TRBJ2-1, the V gene TRBV11-3, with a tentative D call TRBD1 (6 bases). The V gene's germline CDR1 is SGHNT and CDR2 YENEEA. This CDR3 has 15 amino acids. Trimming removed 1 base from V and 3 bases from J, with 10 bases in between. This CDR3 is CASSLGTAGYNEQFF. The CDR3 DNA reads as TGTGCCAGCAGCTTAGGGACAGCTGGCTACAATGAGCAGTTCTTC.

This sequence joins TRBV27 and TRBJ2-3, with D uncertain. Germline V gene sequence: CDR1 MNHEY, CDR2 SMNVEV (reference sequence). The CDR3 length is 13 residues. Trimming took off 3 bases at V and 0 bases at J, with 4 bases between the two ends. This CDR3 is CASSLSSTDTQYF. Here the CDR3 DNA reads TGTGCCAGCAGTTTGTCTAGCACAGATACGCAGTATTTT.

The chain combines TRBV28 with TRBJ1-2; D is ambiguous. This CDR3 spans 15 amino acids. CDR1 is MDHEN and CDR2 is SYDVKM in the germline V gene. With 5 bases removed from V and 0 bases from J, the gap between germline ends came to 13 bases. CDR3 sequence: CASSPMTTANYGYTF. CDR3 DNA sequence: TGTGCCAGCAGTCCCATGACAACAGCTAACTATGGCTACACCTTC.

The chain carries TRBV15 and TRBJ2-5, with TRBD2 matching over 7 bases. V lost 0 bases to trimming and J lost 5 bases; unmatched junction nucleotides: 6. The CDR3 is made up of 15 amino acids. Germline CDR1 is LNHNV and CDR2 is YYDKDF (reference sequence). The CDR3 loop is CATSREGLGGETQYF. The CDR3 DNA follows: TGTGCCACCAGCAGAGAAGGACTAGGAGGGGAGACCCAGTACTTC.

The rearrangement uses TRBV9 and TRBJ2-5; 8 positions match TRBD2. Trimming at V came to 0 bases and at J to 1 base, leaving 5 bases not matched to a gene. The CDR3 sequence is 16 residues long. Germline loops: CDR1 SGDLS, CDR2 YYNGEE. The CDR3 protein is CASSVGPAGAQETQYF. CDR3 DNA sequence: TGTGCCAGCAGCGTAGGTCCAGCGGGGGCCCAAGAGACCCAGTACTTC.

The V and J genes are TRBV28 and TRBJ2-2; tentatively, D is TRBD1 (6 bases). The CDR3 is 15 amino acids. Germline CDR1 reads MDHEN; CDR2 reads SYDVKM. With 10 bases removed from V and 1 base from J, the gap between germline ends came to 16 bases. The CDR3 DNA follows: TGTGCCACCTGGTCGAGGGGGAGGAACACCGGGGAGCTGTTTTTT. Translating it yields CATWSRGRNTGELFF. Together with reference TRBV28 and TRBJ2-2, the CDR3 gives the full variable domain: DVKVTQSSRYLVKRTGEKVFLECVQDMDHENMFWYRQDPGLGLRLIYFSYDVKMKEKGDIPEGYSVSREKKERFSLILESASTNQTSMYLCATWSRGRNTGELFFGEGSRLTVL.

This chain links TRBV5-1 with TRBJ2-1, with TRBD2 identical over 9 bases. The CDR3 loop spans 16 amino acids. J lost 7 bases, V lost 2 bases, and 10 bases had no gene match. CDR1 SGHRS and CDR2 YFSETQ come from the germline V gene. The CDR3 loop is CASSLRSSGILNEQFF. CDR3 nucleotide sequence: TGCGCCAGCAGCTTACGGTCTAGCGGGATTTTGAATGAGCAGTTCTTC.

The chain carries TRBV9 and TRBJ2-1; D ambiguous. CDR3 length: 14 amino acids. V lost 0 bases and J lost 10, with 14 bases in between. Germline V gene lookup returns CDR1 SGDLS and CDR2 YYNGEE. CDR3 coding DNA: TGTGCCAGCAGCGTAGTTCCAGGCTCAGAGGAGCAGTTCTTC. Its translation is CASSVVPGSEEQFF.

The CDR3 region has the DNA TGTGCCAGCAGAATGAGAAGCTCCTACAATGAGCAGTTCTTC. This gives the protein CASRMRSSYNEQFF. V and J are TRBV13 and TRBJ2-1, with D unresolved. This CDR3 has 14 amino acids. Between the trimmed V and J ends, which lost 6 bases and 0 bases, there was a span of 9 bases. Germline V CDR1 and CDR2: PRHDT, FYEKMQ (reference sequence).

The chain recombines TRBV14 with TRBJ1-1; 7 positions agree with TRBD1. In germline, CDR1 is SGHDN, CDR2 FVKESK. The V gene end was trimmed by 5 bases and the J gene end by 1 base; junction bases not matched to a gene: 4. This CDR3 has 14 amino acids. The CDR3 here is CASSVHRGNTEAFF. The CDR3 nucleotides read TGTGCCAGCAGCGTCCACAGGGGGAACACTGAAGCTTTCTTT.

The chain combines TRBV30 with TRBJ2-2; D possibly corresponds to TRBD2 (5 bases). The CDR3 sequence is 16 residues long. Germline V gene lookup returns CDR1 GTSNPN and CDR2 SVGIG (reference sequence). V dropped 4 bases and J dropped 5 bases, with 20 bases sitting between them. CDR3 loop: CAWTNKGDYPTGELFF. The DNA of the CDR3 is TGTGCCTGGACTAACAAGGGCGACTACCCTACCGGGGAGCTGTTTTTT.

This clone was recorded only once. The chain is built from TRBV30 and TRBJ2-4, with TRBD1 identical over 7 bases. This CDR3 is built from 17 residues. V lost 4 bases and J lost 1; bases outside the gene matches: 13. CDR1 and CDR2 (germline): GTSNPN, SVGIG (reference sequence). This chain's CDR3 is CAWTPRGSNLAKNIQYF. In DNA form, the CDR3 reads TGTGCCTGGACCCCCAGGGGGTCTAACCTCGCCAAAAACATTCAGTACTTC.

This clone was found a few times. V and J are TRBV6-1 and TRBJ1-2, with TRBD1 matching over 8 bases. Germline CDR1 is MNHNS and CDR2 is SASEGT. Unmatched junction bases numbered 5, after V lost 7 bases and J lost 4 bases. The CDR3 spans 13 residues. This CDR3 reads CASTETGAYGYTF. CDR3 sequence (DNA): TGTGCCAGCACCGAGACAGGGGCCTATGGCTACACCTTC.

J is TRBJ2-7 and V is TRBV4-1; D possibly corresponds to TRBD2 (6 bases). Germline lookup yields CDR1 MGHRA and CDR2 YSYEKL. V lost 4 bases and J lost 1, with 17 bases in between. The CDR3 totals 16 residues. CDR3: CASSPSTLANSYEQYF. For the CDR3, the DNA is TGCGCCAGCAGCCCGAGTACGCTAGCGAATTCCTACGAGCAGTACTTC.

This chain uses TRBV27 with TRBJ2-1; D possibly corresponds to TRBD2 (6 bases). V lost 1 base and J lost 6, with 19 bases in between. The length of the CDR3 is 17 residues. In germline, CDR1 is MNHEY, CDR2 SMNVEV (reference sequence). CDR3: CASSLFGVAAPLNEQFF. In DNA, the CDR3 is TGTGCCAGCAGTTTATTCGGCGTAGCGGCCCCCCTCAATGAGCAGTTCTTC.

This chain connects TRBV6-5 to TRBJ1-1; 10 bases align to TRBD1. Unmatched junction bases numbered 4, after V lost 5 bases and J lost 4 bases. Germline CDR1 and CDR2: MNHEY and SVGAGI. The CDR3 contains 14 residues. The CDR3 nucleotides read TGTGCCAGCAGTGTAGGACAGGGGGTCACTGAAGCTTTCTTT. Translation: CASSVGQGVTEAFF.

The chain carries TRBV11-2 and TRBJ2-7, with D perhaps matching TRBD2 (6 bases). Germline lookup yields CDR1 SGHAT and CDR2 FQNNGV. The CDR3 is 12 amino acids. The V end lost 3 bases, the J end lost 4 bases, and 7 bases lay between the germline ends. The CDR3, as DNA: TGTGCCAGCAGCTTGGCGGGATACGAGCAGTACTTC. Translated: CASSLAGYEQYF.

This clone has just one count. The chain is built from TRBV19 and TRBJ2-3; possibly TRBD2 for D (7 bases). The CDR3 is 13 amino acids. Germline V lookup: CDR1 LNHDA, CDR2 SQIVND (reference sequence). V dropped 5 bases and J dropped 13 bases, with 19 bases sitting between them. The CDR3 nucleotides are TGTGCCAGTAGTTCTCGAGCGGGACACGTAAAGTATTTT. Amino acid sequence: CASSSRAGHVKYF.

This chain connects TRBV19 to TRBJ2-5, with TRBD2 as a possible D gene (6 bases). Germline V gene sequence: CDR1 LNHDA, CDR2 SQIVND (reference sequence). This CDR3 region has 14 residues. V was shortened by 1 base and J by 2 bases, with 8 bases between the two germline ends. For the CDR3, the DNA is TGTGCCAGTAGTATAGTGGCGGGACAAGAGACCCAGTACTTC. Translating gives CASSIVAGQETQYF.

The chain employs TRBV25-1 and TRBJ2-1, with D perhaps TRBD2 (5 bases). Trimming took 1 base from V and 10 from J, leaving 8 bases between them. The CDR3 is 12 amino acids. CDR1 and CDR2 (germline): MGHDK, SYGVNS. In nucleotides, the CDR3 is TGTGCCAGCAGTGAATTAACGGGGGAGCAGTTCTTC. Its protein is CASSELTGEQFF.

CDR3 region: CASSRESSGRTSSYNEQFF. The CDR3 DNA sequence: TGCGCCAGCAGCCGCGAATCTAGCGGAAGGACGAGCTCCTACAATGAGCAGTTCTTC. The chain is built from TRBV4-1 and TRBJ2-1, with TRBD2 identical over 7 bases. V shed 4 bases and J 0 bases; nucleotides not matched to a gene: 15. The CDR3 spans 19 residues. CDR1 and CDR2 (germline): MGHRA, YSYEKL.

The chain links TRBV2 to TRBJ1-1; tentative D call: TRBD1 (5 bases). This CDR3 contains 12 residues. Trimming cost V 6 bases and J 4 bases, with 9 bases left between them. Germline assignment: CDR1 SNHLY and CDR2 FYNNEI. The CDR3 DNA reads as TGTGCCAGCAGGGCCGGGGGCACTGAAGCTTTCTTT. Its protein is CASRAGGTEAFF.